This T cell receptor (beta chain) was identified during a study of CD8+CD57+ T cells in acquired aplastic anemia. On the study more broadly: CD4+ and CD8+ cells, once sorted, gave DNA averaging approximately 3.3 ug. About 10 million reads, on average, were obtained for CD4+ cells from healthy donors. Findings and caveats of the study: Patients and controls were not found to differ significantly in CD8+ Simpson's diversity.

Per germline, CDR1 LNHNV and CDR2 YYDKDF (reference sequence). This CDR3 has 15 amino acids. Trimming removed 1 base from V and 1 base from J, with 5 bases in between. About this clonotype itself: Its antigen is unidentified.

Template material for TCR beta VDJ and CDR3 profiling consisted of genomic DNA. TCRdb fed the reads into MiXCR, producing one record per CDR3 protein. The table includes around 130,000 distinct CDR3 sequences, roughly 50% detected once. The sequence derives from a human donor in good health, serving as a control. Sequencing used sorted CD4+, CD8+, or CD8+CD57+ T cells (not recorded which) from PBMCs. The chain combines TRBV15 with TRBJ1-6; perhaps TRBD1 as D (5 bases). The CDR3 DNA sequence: TGTGCCACCAGCAGAGGGGGGTCCTATAATTCACCCCTCCACTTT. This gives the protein CATSRGGSYNSPLHF.